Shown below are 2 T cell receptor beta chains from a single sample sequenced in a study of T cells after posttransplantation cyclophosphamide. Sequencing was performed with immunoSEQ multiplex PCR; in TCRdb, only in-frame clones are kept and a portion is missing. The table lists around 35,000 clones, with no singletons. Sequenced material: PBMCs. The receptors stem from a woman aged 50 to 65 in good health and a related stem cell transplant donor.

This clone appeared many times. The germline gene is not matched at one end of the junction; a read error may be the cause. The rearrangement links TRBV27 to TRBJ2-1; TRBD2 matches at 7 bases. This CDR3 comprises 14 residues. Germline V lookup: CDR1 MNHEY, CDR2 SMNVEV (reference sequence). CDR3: CASSLLSSGKPTLF. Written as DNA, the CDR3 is TGTGCCAGCAGTTTATTGTCAAGCGGGAAACCGACGCTCTTC.

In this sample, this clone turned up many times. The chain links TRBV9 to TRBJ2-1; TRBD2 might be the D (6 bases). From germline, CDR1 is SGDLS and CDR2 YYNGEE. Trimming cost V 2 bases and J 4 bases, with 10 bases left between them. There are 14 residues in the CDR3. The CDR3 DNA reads TGTGCCAGCAGCGTTCAAGGGACTTACAATGAGCAGTTCTTC. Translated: CASSVQGTYNEQFF.